This T cell receptor beta chain derives from a study of blood T cell repertoires in COVID-19. V lost 0 bases to trimming and J lost 2 bases; unmatched junction nucleotides: 7. Germline V lookup: CDR1 SNHLY, CDR2 FYNNEI. CDR3 length equals 17 residues. Some clones are missing from TCRdb's copy, which holds only in-frame ones; the method was immunoSEQ multiplex PCR. This table holds approximately 460,000 clones, about 88% found once. The sequence came from a man aged 18 to 35 with COVID-19, enrolled during active disease. The chain couples TRBV2 to TRBJ1-1, with 9 bases that match TRBD1. What was sequenced was peripheral blood. The CDR3 DNA sequence: TGTGCCAGCAGTGAAGCTAGGGACAGGGTCACTAACACTGAAGCTTTCTTT. This sequence encodes CASSEARDRVTNTEAFF.